This T cell receptor (beta chain) was retrieved from a study of T cells in localized non-small cell lung cancer. Study-level findings and limits: Median roughly 57 top-100 tumor clones were shared with paired adjacent lung.

Libraries were prepared by immunoSEQ multiplex PCR; TCRdb keeps only in-frame clonotypes and omits some of them. This sample has about 24,000 clones, with approximately 86% found just once. Unmatched junction bases numbered 8, after V lost 4 bases and J lost 9 bases. The germline CDR1 and CDR2 sequences are MNHNS and SASEGT. The CDR3 sequence is 16 residues long. As concerns this clone: What it recognizes is unknown.

The chain is built from TRBV6-1 and TRBJ2-1; 14 positions agree with TRBD2. The TCR sequence derives from a male donor older than 55 with stage II squamous cell lung carcinoma. Sequencing was performed on peripheral blood, taken before any cancer treatment. CDR3 sequence reads: CASSATSGRAPGEQFF. The CDR3 nucleotides read TGTGCCAGCAGTGCGACTAGCGGGAGGGCCCCGGGTGAGCAGTTCTTC.